Presented here are 6 T cell receptor beta chains from one specimen sequenced in a study of blood T cells in healthy people across ages. The use of a sample-barcoded 5' primer and a J-beta primer mix characterized a second PCR of 7 to 11 cycles. TCRdb reprocessed the 5' RACE reads via MiXCR and lists one record per CDR3 protein. The data hold 1.5 million to 1.9 million distinct CDR3 sequences, with approximately 43% observed a single time. Sequenced material: blood. The receptors stem from a woman under 30 in good health.

This clonotype was counted between two and nine times. The chain employs TRBV4-3 and TRBJ2-3, with TRBD1 identical over 7 bases. Trimming took 0 bases from V and 3 from J; bases not matched to a gene: 6. In germline, CDR1 is LGHNA, CDR2 YSLEER. The CDR3 covers 16 residues. In nucleotides, the CDR3 is TGCGCCAGCAGCCAAGATCAAGGGGGCAGGACAGATACGCAGTATTTT. Protein: CASSQDQGGRTDTQYF.

This clonotype has more than one count but fewer than ten. The chain combines TRBV12-3 or TRBV12-4 with TRBJ2-1; possible D gene TRBD1, 7 bases. The CDR3 has 15 amino acids. V lost 3 bases and J 5 bases, leaving 14 bases between the germline ends. The CDR3 reads CASSFLTGEDNEQFF. In nucleotides, the CDR3 is TGTGCCAGCAGTTTTCTCACAGGGGAGGACAATGAGCAGTTCTTC.

The rearrangement uses TRBV4-2 and TRBJ2-1; 9 nucleotides agree with TRBD2. Germline V gene sequence: CDR1 LGHNA, CDR2 YNFKEQ. The CDR3 extends over 14 amino acids. Trimming took 0 bases from V and 13 from J; bases not matched to a gene: 7. CDR3 amino acids: CASSQDLAGAEQFF. In nucleotides, the CDR3 is TGTGCCAGCAGCCAAGACTTAGCGGGAGCGGAACAGTTCTTC.

This clonotype was counted many times. The chain joins TRBV20-1 to TRBJ1-2; D call uncertain. The V end was cut by 5 bases, the J end by 4 bases, with 14 bases between. Germline assignment: CDR1 DFQATT and CDR2 SNEGSKA (reference sequence). The CDR3 totals 13 residues. CDR3 sequence (DNA): TGCAGTGCTCCCGGGTCCTTCCTCTATGGCTACACCTTC. It specifies CSAPGSFLYGYTF.

The rearrangement links TRBV2 to TRBJ1-1; D not resolved. Germline-derived CDR1 and CDR2 are SNHLY and FYNNEI. CDR3 length: 12 residues. Trimming removed 4 bases at V and 4 bases at J, with 7 bases between. CDR3 coding DNA: TGTGCCAGCAGTGGCATTGTCACTGAAGCTTTCTTT. Translating it yields CASSGIVTEAFF.

This sequence joins TRBV4-3 and TRBJ2-7; the match to TRBD1 covers 7 bases. Losses at the gene ends were 0 bases for V and 2 bases for J; bases not matched to a gene: 10. CDR1 is LGHNA and CDR2 is YSLEER in the germline V gene. This CDR3 has 17 residues. The CDR3 spells CASSQDQRGPPTYEQYF. In DNA form, the CDR3 reads TGCGCCAGCAGCCAAGATCAAAGGGGGCCCCCAACCTACGAGCAGTACTTC.